This TCR beta chain emerged from a study of shared T cell receptors in the human thymus. CDR3 length: 16 residues. The germline V gene has CDR1 LGHNA and CDR2 YSLEER. J gave up 1 base and V 3 bases, and 4 bases lay outside the gene matches. TCRdb's copy holds only in-frame clones and misses some; the assay was immunoSEQ multiplex PCR. This repertoire shows some 700,000 clones, over 75% found once; its top ten account for roughly 0.0097%. These same records also appear under a second study, on human thymus T cells. As reported in that work: Corrective cardiac surgery supplied the resected thymus tissue.

The clonotype originates from a boy in the first two years of life with a congenital heart defect. The rearrangement joins TRBV4-3 to TRBJ2-7; 12 bases are a match to TRBD2. Sample: thymocytes. Here the CDR3 DNA reads TGCGCCAGCAGCCACCGACTAGCGGGGGTTTCCTACGAGCAGTACTTC. Protein: CASSHRLAGVSYEQYF.